This is a list of T cell receptor beta chains from one sample in a study of CD8 T cells in Susac syndrome. TCRdb re-called the immunoSEQ multiplex PCR reads through MiXCR, storing one row per CDR3 protein. Here the sample spans over 300,000 distinct CDR3 sequences, 92% being singletons. The sample taken for sequencing was CD4+ T cells from PBMCs. The receptors were sampled from a human donor with multiple sclerosis. The CDR3 runs from the conserved cysteine through the conserved F or W. A D gene is named only where the DNA matches it firmly. Clone size is shown for a subset of rows, as once, few, many or a class of expanded clone.

-	-	TRBV7-8	TRBJ1-1	TGTGCCAGCAGCTTACACATCTTTCCGGGCACTGAAGCTTTCTTT	CASSLHIFPGTEAFF
-	-	TRBV12-5	TRBJ1-1	TGTGCTAGTGGTTTGCCCGGCGGGGAAGCTTTCTTT	CASGLPGGEAFF
TRBD2	-	TRBV7-3	TRBJ2-3	TGTGCCAGCAGCTTAAGACTAGCGAAGGGAGATACGCAGTATTTT	CASSLRLAKGDTQYF
-	-	TRBV6-2/TRBV6-3	TRBJ1-3	TGTGCCAGCGCGGGCGGAGCCTACTCCATATATTTT	CASAGGAYSIYF
-	-	TRBV12-3/TRBV12-4	TRBJ2-7	TGTGCCAGCTCCTACAGAAGGGGGTCTAGCGAGCAGTACTTC	CASSYRRGSSEQYF
-	once	TRBV6-5	TRBJ1-1	TGTGCCAGCAGTTACTTAGGGACGGGGACTGAAGCTTTCTTT	CASSYLGTGTEAFF
-	-	TRBV5-6	TRBJ1-5	TGTGCCAGCAGCTTGGGGACAATTCGAGATCAGCCCCAGCATTTT	CASSLGTIRDQPQHF
-	-	TRBV6-2/TRBV6-3	TRBJ1-1	TGTGCCAGCAGTTACGGGGCGGCGACTGAAGCTTTCTTT	CASSYGAATEAFF
-	few	TRBV19	TRBJ1-5	TGTGCCAGTAGTATACTCCAGCTTTCTAATCAGCCCCAGCATTTT	CASSILQLSNQPQHF
-	-	TRBV30	TRBJ2-6	TGTGCCTGGGCCTCCGGGAGCTCTGGGGCCAACGTCCTGACTTTC	CAWASGSSGANVLTF
-	-	TRBV7-9	TRBJ2-5	TGTGCCAGCAGCTCGGGACTCCAGTACCAAGAGACCCAGTACTTC	CASSSGLQYQETQYF
TRBD1	-	TRBV9	TRBJ2-3	TGTGCCAGCAGCGTCTATCAGGGGGACACAGATACGCAGTATTTT	CASSVYQGDTDTQYF
-	-	TRBV19	TRBJ2-1	TGTGCCAGTAGTATTGTGGGGTCTAGGGGTGAGCAGTTCTTC	CASSIVGSRGEQFF
TRBD2	-	TRBV7-2	TRBJ2-7	TGTGCCAGCAGCGACTCAGGACTAGCGAGCTACGAGCAGTACTTC	CASSDSGLASYEQYF
-	-	TRBV5-4	TRBJ2-5	TGTGCCAGCAGCCCACCCGGCCCCAGGGGGGGTAAAGAGACCCAGTACTTC	CASSPPGPRGGKETQYF
-	-	TRBV5-1	TRBJ1-2	TGCGCCAGCAGCTGGGACGGGGTTGGCTATGGCTACACCTTC	CASSWDGVGYGYTF
-	-	TRBV7-8	TRBJ2-5	TGTGCCAGCAGCTTTGACTCCCTAGGAGACGGCCAGTACTTC	CASSFDSLGDGQYF
-	-	TRBV6-5	TRBJ1-1	TGTGCCAGCAGTCCCCCCGGGAGGGTCACTGAAGCTTTCTTT	CASSPPGRVTEAFF
-	-	TRBV7-2	TRBJ1-2	TGTGCCAGCAGCTCCTACGGGTACTATGGCTACACCTTC	CASSSYGYYGYTF
-	-	TRBV7-9	TRBJ2-7	TGTGCCAGCAGCTTATTGCAGGGAAGTAGCCAGTACTTC	CASSLLQGSSQYF
TRBD1	-	TRBV29-1	TRBJ1-4	TGCAGCGTTGAGATAACCGGGACAGGGGTCGAAAAACTGTTTTTT	CSVEITGTGVEKLFF
TRBD2	-	TRBV6-5	TRBJ2-1	TGTGCCAGCAAGGTGGGACTAGCAAAGAATGAGCAGTTCTTC	CASKVGLAKNEQFF
TRBD2	-	TRBV10-3	TRBJ2-1	TGTGCCGCCGCCCAGCGGGAGGGCCTTTCGGATGAGCAGTTCTTC	CAAAQREGLSDEQFF
TRBD1	-	TRBV3-1	TRBJ2-1	TGTGCCAGCAGCCCTGACAGGGGGCTCTACAATGAGCAGTTCTTC	CASSPDRGLYNEQFF
-	-	TRBV19	TRBJ1-3	TGTGCCAGTAGTGCGCCGTACCGAAACACCATATATTTT	CASSAPYRNTIYF
-	-	TRBV6-2/TRBV6-3	TRBJ2-7	TGTGCCAGCAGTTACTGGGGGAGGAACTACGAGCAGTACTTC	CASSYWGRNYEQYF
-	-	TRBV7-9	TRBJ1-1	TGTGCCAGCAGCTTCACCAAGAACACTGAAGCTTTCTTT	CASSFTKNTEAFF
TRBD2	-	TRBV6-6	TRBJ2-7	TGTGCCAGCACCCCTAGCGGGAGCTACGAGCAGTACTTC	CASTPSGSYEQYF
-	-	TRBV19	TRBJ1-2	TGTGCCAGTAGGATCTCCGGTGAATCGGGCTACACCTTC	CASRISGESGYTF
-	-	TRBV5-8	TRBJ1-6	TGTGCCAGCAGCTTGGCCCTCTCCTATAATTCACCCCTCCACTTT	CASSLALSYNSPLHF
-	once	TRBV9	TRBJ1-1	TGTGCCAGCAGCCCGGGCCCTAGTTTGAACACTGAAGCTTTCTTT	CASSPGPSLNTEAFF
-	-	TRBV21-1	TRBJ1-1	TGTGCCAGCAGCAAAGGGAGGCATTGCGGCACTGAAGCTTTCTTT	CASSKGRHCGTEAFF
-	few	TRBV20-1	TRBJ2-5	TGCAGTGCTAGTCGGGTGGGAGAGACCCAGTACTTC	CSASRVGETQYF
-	-	TRBV3-1	TRBJ2-7	TGTGCCAGCAGCCAAAGGCGGACTACCTACGAGCAGTACTTC	CASSQRRTTYEQYF
-	-	TRBV5-1	TRBJ2-4	TGCGCCAGCAGCCCAGGGACCGATTCCCTGGTAGCCAAAAACATTCAGTACTTC	CASSPGTDSLVAKNIQYF
-	-	TRBV19	TRBJ1-5	TGTGCCAGTAGGGTGGACAATCAGCCCCAGCATTTT	CASRVDNQPQHF
-	-	TRBV30	TRBJ1-1	TGTGCCTGGAGGTACAGTAACACTGAAGCTTTCTTT	CAWRYSNTEAFF
-	-	TRBV12-3/TRBV12-4	TRBJ1-1	TGTGCCAGCAGCCCCGCGATTAAGGGTGAAGCTTTCTTT	CASSPAIKGEAFF
-	-	TRBV11-3	TRBJ1-6	TGTGCCAGCAGCCCCAGCAGGAATTCACCCCTCCACTTT	CASSPSRNSPLHF
-	-	TRBV7-3	TRBJ1-1	TGTGCCAGCAGCCCGCTGGGGGGGGTGGGCACTGAAGCTTTCTTT	CASSPLGGVGTEAFF
TRBD1	-	TRBV7-3	TRBJ2-2	TGTGCCAGCAGCCCATTCTTGACAGGGGGCAACACCGGGGAGCTGTTTTTT	CASSPFLTGGNTGELFF
-	-	TRBV12-3/TRBV12-4	TRBJ2-5	TGTGCCAGCAGTTTATCGGGGGGACAGCAAGAGACCCAGTACTTC	CASSLSGGQQETQYF
TRBD1	-	TRBV7-9	TRBJ1-2	TGTGCCAGCAGCGCCCGGGACAGTGGCTACACCTTC	CASSARDSGYTF
-	once	TRBV4-1	TRBJ1-6	TGCGCCAGCAGCCAAGACTCCTTGGGGAGATTCTATAATTCACCCCTCCACTTT	CASSQDSLGRFYNSPLHF
-	-	TRBV30	TRBJ1-4	TGTGCCTGGATGAGGGGCAGGGAAAAACTGTTTTTT	CAWMRGREKLFF
TRBD1	-	TRBV7-2	TRBJ1-2	TGTGCCAGCAGCTTGGACAGGGGGCCTGGGATTGGCTACACCTTC	CASSLDRGPGIGYTF
TRBD2	-	TRBV5-1	TRBJ2-5	TGCGCCAGCAGCTTGGAGGGAGCGGGAGGGAAGACCCAGTACTTC	CASSLEGAGGKTQYF
-	-	TRBV29-1	TRBJ1-1	TGCAGCGTTGTTAGTCCGGGGGTCTTAATCACTGAAGCTTTCTTT	CSVVSPGVLITEAFF
-	-	TRBV20-1	TRBJ2-7	TGCAGTGCTAGCGATCTCTGGGAAAAGCAGCAGTACTTC	CSASDLWEKQQYF
-	-	TRBV4-3	TRBJ2-5	TGCGCCAGCAGCCTCCGGACCGGGGGTTCCGAGACCCAGTACTTC	CASSLRTGGSETQYF
-	-	TRBV27	TRBJ2-2	TGTGCCAGCAGTTCTCATATCAACACCGGGGAGCTGTTTTTT	CASSSHINTGELFF
-	-	TRBV29-1	TRBJ2-2	TGCAGCGTAACTAGGCTAGCGAACACCGGGGAGCTGTTTTTT	CSVTRLANTGELFF
-	-	TRBV11-2	TRBJ2-6	TGTGCCAGCAGCCGAAGGGGGGCTGGGGCCAACGTCCTGACTTTC	CASSRRGAGANVLTF